A single TCR beta chain is shown here with its context. Its cognate antigen is unknown. The PCR had 60 Vbeta and 13 Jbeta primers. The data were produced by immunoSEQ multiplex PCR, yet TCRdb's version contains in-frame clones alone and is incomplete. The table shows about 110,000 clones, with around 79% occurring only once. The data were taken from a study of cytomegalovirus exposure and HLA in healthy donors. General study findings and limits: Later examination showed HLA-associated TCR beta chains had greater clonal expansion than equally common others. When analyzed later, the rates of TCR association showed variation by HLA locus, with DRB1 the most and HLA-C the fewest. Researchers reported in a later analysis that a missense DCLRE1C variant was tied to TCR beta V- and J-gene trimming. Productive rates of about 87% or about 30% were seen for most TCR beta V segments in an earlier analysis.

The sequence was obtained from a woman in her twenties or thirties in good health and CMV-seronegative. Sequenced material: PBMCs.

This CDR3 reads CASSVTGAADEQYF. The CDR3 bases are TGTGCCAGTAGTGTCACAGGGGCCGCTGACGAGCAGTACTTC. The chain couples TRBV19 to TRBJ2-7, with TRBD1 matching 7 bases. Germline loops: CDR1 LNHDA, CDR2 SQIVND (reference sequence). Trimming cost V 5 bases and J 5 bases; bases outside gene matches: 9. This CDR3 has 14 residues.